The clone carrying this T cell receptor (beta chain) was detected only a few times. Its antigen remains unidentified. The entry originates in a study of T cells in localized non-small cell lung cancer. The CDR3 runs to 15 residues. V lost 1 base and J lost 2, with 11 bases in between. Per germline, CDR1 SGHDN and CDR2 FVKESK. TCRdb's table, derived via immunoSEQ multiplex PCR, lists solely in-frame clones and lacks some. This table holds around 34,000 clones, 90% to 95% found once. Study findings and constraints: Appearances in adjacent lung were noted for a median roughly 58 of the top 100 tumor clones. Adjacent uninvolved lung had the highest clonality, suggesting focused antigen responses.

The chain couples TRBV14 to TRBJ1-1; D gene uncertain. The source is a female donor at least 60 years old with stage I lung adenocarcinoma. This sample comprised peripheral blood, obtained before any cancer treatment. This CDR3 reads CASSQVRGLNTEAFF. CDR3 in DNA: TGTGCCAGCAGCCAAGTTCGCGGACTAAACACTGAAGCTTTCTTT.